One sample yielded the 26 T cell receptor beta chains listed below, sequenced in a study of cytomegalovirus exposure and HLA in healthy donors (dated by TCRdb to between 2016 and 2019). The method behind the library was the immunoSEQ multiplex PCR assay. For the multiplex PCR, a mixture combining 60 forward primers for TCR Vbeta segments and 13 reverse primers for TCR Jbeta segments was used. TCRdb stores this immuneACCESS table with in-frame sequences only. Part of the clones is absent; in the studies checked, under half of the shortfall reflects unresolved V genes, and no reason is known for the rest. The sample yields around 93,000 clones; under 90% were counted once. The top ten constitute 3.5% to 4% of the sample. Specimen: PBMCs. Receptors originate from a man aged 45 to 65 in good health and CMV-seronegative.

This clone was counted only a few times. The CDR3 protein is CASSRDNHQPQHF. The CDR3 DNA reads as TGTGCCAGCAGCCGGGACAATCATCAGCCCCAGCATTTT. The chain recombines TRBV2 with TRBJ1-5; TRBD1 is a possible D gene (6 bases). Germline CDR1 is SNHLY and CDR2 is FYNNEI. V shed 6 bases and J shed 5 bases, with 11 bases lying between them. The CDR3 is made up of 13 amino acids.

CDR3 coding DNA: TGCGCCAGCAGTGACACTAGCGGGAGCTACGAGCAGTACTTC. This gives the protein CASSDTSGSYEQYF. The rearrangement links TRBV10-2 to TRBJ2-7, with TRBD2 matching 11 bases. This CDR3 spans 14 amino acids. Germline V gene sequence: CDR1 WSHSY, CDR2 SAAADI. The ends lost 3 bases at V and 3 bases at J; junction bases unmatched: 1.

The rearrangement uses TRBV4-3 and TRBJ1-1, with D possibly matching TRBD1 (6 bases). The germline V and J ends were trimmed by 0 bases and 4 bases, with 12 bases remaining between them. Germline V gene lookup returns CDR1 LGHNA and CDR2 YSLEER. The CDR3 is 15 amino acids. The CDR3 here is CASSQDTGKGTEAFF. The CDR3 DNA reads as TGCGCCAGCAGCCAAGATACAGGGAAGGGCACTGAAGCTTTCTTT.

CDR3 nucleotides: TGTGCCAGCAGCAAAGGACAGGGGACGTACTTC. It is translated as CASSKGQGTYF. The V gene is TRBV7-8, the J gene TRBJ2-7, with 9 bases fitting TRBD1. Germline CDR1 SGHVS, CDR2 FQNEAQ. V gave up 5 bases and J gave up 12 bases; unmatched junction bases: 5. The CDR3 spans 11 residues. The full variable domain, completed using reference TRBV7-8 and TRBJ2-7, is GAGVSQSPRYKVAKRGQDVALRCDPISGHVSLFWYQQALGQGPEFLTYFQNEAQLDKSGLPSDRFFAERPEGSVSTLKIQRTQQEDSAVYLCASSKGQGTYFGPGTRLTVT.

V gene TRBV7-2 combines with J gene TRBJ2-1; D is uncertain. Germline V gene data show CDR1 as SGHTA and CDR2 as FQGNSA. The CDR3 loop spans 11 amino acids. Deletions cut 5 bases from V and 13 bases from J, with 12 bases between. The DNA of the CDR3 is TGTGCCAGCAGCGCCGACTCGTTCCAGTTCTTC. This translates into CASSADSFQFF.

This clone was picked up a small number of times. The V gene is TRBV19, the J gene TRBJ2-6; D is unresolved. Per germline, CDR1 LNHDA and CDR2 SQIVND (reference sequence). This CDR3 is 14 amino acids long. V was shortened by 4 bases and J by 2 bases, with 6 bases between the two germline ends. The CDR3 region is CASSTGAGANVLTF. CDR3 DNA: TGTGCCAGTAGTACCGGTGCTGGGGCCAACGTCCTGACTTTC.

The chain links TRBV19 to TRBJ1-5; 9 nucleotides match TRBD1. The length of the CDR3 is 15 residues. The V and J ends lost 10 bases and 4 bases, in that order; junction bases with no gene match: 11. CDR1 and CDR2 from the germline V gene are LNHDA and SQIVND (reference sequence). This CDR3 reads CATPRDRVQNQPQHF. CDR3 in DNA: TGTGCCACCCCCAGGGACAGGGTCCAGAATCAGCCCCAGCATTTT. Full variable domain (outside the CDR3, taken from reference TRBV19 and TRBJ1-5): DGGITQSPKYLFRKEGQNVTLSCEQNLNHDAMYWYRQDPGQGLRLIYYSQIVNDFQKGDIAEGYSVSREKKESFPLTVTSAQKNPTAFYLCATPRDRVQNQPQHFGDGTRLSIL.

This chain links TRBV2 with TRBJ1-2; D unclear. This CDR3 comprises 13 residues. Germline assignment: CDR1 SNHLY and CDR2 FYNNEI. V dropped 2 bases and J dropped 0 bases, with 4 bases sitting between them. The CDR3 sequence: CASSETTNYGYTF. CDR3 nucleotides: TGTGCCAGCAGTGAAACAACTAACTATGGCTACACCTTC.

CDR3 coding DNA: TGCGCCAGCAGCCAAGATGAGCGGGAGTTTGCAGATACGCAGTATTTT. Translating it yields CASSQDEREFADTQYF. The chain carries TRBV4-1 and TRBJ2-3; 8 positions agree with TRBD2. Trimming removed 0 bases from V and 4 bases from J; junction bases left unmatched: 6. The CDR3 is 16 amino acids. Germline V gives CDR1 MGHRA, CDR2 YSYEKL.

V gene TRBV6-6 combines with J gene TRBJ1-2; TRBD1 matches 8 bases. J lost 2 bases, V lost 2 bases, and 4 bases had no gene match. Germline V CDR1 and CDR2: MNHNY, SVGAGI (reference sequence). CDR3 length: 15 amino acids. The CDR3 DNA follows: TGTGCCAGCAGTTACGGACAGGGATCGAACTATGGCTACACCTTC. It translates to CASSYGQGSNYGYTF.

The J gene is TRBJ2-1, the V gene TRBV10-2, with TRBD2 matching over 9 bases. V lost 6 bases to trimming and J lost 1 base; unmatched junction nucleotides: 4. The CDR3 length is 15 residues. Germline assignment: CDR1 WSHSY and CDR2 SAAADI. The CDR3 spells CASSALAGSYNEQFF. As DNA, the CDR3 is TGCGCCAGCAGCGCTCTAGCGGGATCCTACAATGAGCAGTTCTTC.

The chain employs TRBV15 and TRBJ2-7; D perhaps matches TRBD1 (6 bases). The ends were cut back, 2 bases at V and 0 bases at J, with 11 bases in the middle. This CDR3 has 15 residues. Germline V lookup: CDR1 LNHNV, CDR2 YYDKDF (reference sequence). This CDR3 is CATSRTNRDSYEQYF. CDR3 in DNA: TGTGCCACCAGCAGAACCAACAGGGACTCCTACGAGCAGTACTTC. The variable domain in full, completed from reference TRBV15 and TRBJ2-7, reads DAMVIQNPRYQVTQFGKPVTLSCSQTLNHNVMYWYQQKSSQAPKLLFHYYDKDFNNEADTPDNFQSRRPNTSFCFLDIRSPGLGDTAMYLCATSRTNRDSYEQYFGPGTRLTVT.

The chain employs TRBV9 and TRBJ1-1; 12 nucleotides line up with TRBD1. The V gene's germline CDR1 is SGDLS and CDR2 YYNGEE. V shed 5 bases, J shed 1 base, and the junction held 6 bases outside the gene matches. The CDR3 contains 16 residues. The CDR3 coding sequence is TGTGCCAGCAGTACGGGACAGGGGGCCCAGAACACTGAAGCTTTCTTT. Translating it yields CASSTGQGAQNTEAFF.

The chain recombines TRBV2 with TRBJ2-7, with 8 bases fitting TRBD1. CDR3 length equals 13 residues. J lost 5 bases, V lost 6 bases, and 6 bases had no gene match. Germline CDR1 reads SNHLY; CDR2 reads FYNNEI. CDR3 DNA: TGTGCCAGCAGGTCAGGGGGCGGGAACGAGCAGTACTTC. As protein: CASRSGGGNEQYF.

The rearrangement uses TRBV5-1 and TRBJ2-7, with D perhaps matching TRBD1 (6 bases). Germline-derived CDR1 and CDR2 are SGHRS and YFSETQ. The V and J ends lost 0 bases and 2 bases respectively, with 9 bases between them. There are 14 residues in the CDR3. The CDR3 loop reads CASSLGTDPYEQYF. The CDR3 nucleotides read TGCGCCAGCAGCTTGGGGACAGATCCCTACGAGCAGTACTTC.

This clone was detected many times. The chain couples TRBV25-1 to TRBJ1-1; no clear D gene. V was trimmed by 2 bases and J by 7 bases, leaving 17 bases between them. This CDR3 is built from 15 residues. Per germline, CDR1 MGHDK and CDR2 SYGVNS. The CDR3 region is CASSEVGRPRGEAFF. CDR3 DNA: TGTGCCAGCAGTGAAGTCGGCAGGCCCCGGGGTGAAGCTTTCTTT.

V gene TRBV19 combines with J gene TRBJ2-1, with TRBD2 matching over 14 bases. V dropped 9 bases and J dropped 1; count of bases not matched to a gene: 17. Germline CDR1 is LNHDA and CDR2 is SQIVND (reference sequence). There are 20 residues in the CDR3. CDR3 coding DNA: TGTGCCAGCACTAAGGGGGCGGGACTAGCGGGAGTTAGGTCCTACAATGAGCAGTTCTTC. This codes for CASTKGAGLAGVRSYNEQFF.

The chain carries TRBV5-1 and TRBJ2-6, with D hard to call. V lost 3 bases and J lost 1, with 8 bases in between. Per the germline V gene, CDR1 is SGHRS and CDR2 is YFSETQ. CDR3 length: 15 amino acids. CDR3 sequence reads: CASSSDGSGANVLTF. CDR3 sequence (DNA): TGCGCCAGCAGCTCTGACGGGTCTGGGGCCAACGTCCTGACTTTC.

The chain carries TRBV7-8 and TRBJ1-1, with TRBD1 as a possible D gene (5 bases). Trimming stripped 3 bases from V and 1 base from J, with 9 bases between. Per germline, CDR1 SGHVS and CDR2 FQNEAQ. This CDR3 contains 14 residues. This CDR3 reads CASSLGLGNTEAFF. DNA for the CDR3: TGTGCCAGCAGCTTGGGGCTAGGGAACACTGAAGCTTTCTTT. The full variable domain, rest sourced from reference TRBV7-8 and TRBJ1-1, is GAGVSQSPRYKVAKRGQDVALRCDPISGHVSLFWYQQALGQGPEFLTYFQNEAQLDKSGLPSDRFFAERPEGSVSTLKIQRTQQEDSAVYLCASSLGLGNTEAFFGQGTRLTVV.

This clone was picked up one time. J is TRBJ2-7 and V is TRBV5-1; 12 nucleotides align to TRBD2. Germline trimming cut 4 bases from V and 5 bases from J; bases unmatched to any gene: 7. Looked up from germline, CDR1 is SGHRS and CDR2 is YFSETQ. The CDR3 spans 15 residues. The chain's CDR3 is CASSATSGSINEQYF. The CDR3 region has the DNA TGCGCCAGCAGCGCGACTAGCGGGAGTATTAACGAGCAGTACTTC.

This clone was recorded a few times. This sample also contains other DNA sequences that code for the same CDR3. The chain joins TRBV28 to TRBJ2-7; TRBD2 might be the D (6 bases). Germline-derived CDR1 and CDR2 are MDHEN and SYDVKM. Trimming left V 2 bases short and J 4 bases short, with 12 bases between. The CDR3 runs 14 residues. The CDR3 is CASSLGRGSYEQYF. The DNA for the CDR3 is TGTGCCAGCAGTTTAGGTCGGGGGAGTTACGAGCAGTACTTC.

The chain carries TRBV5-6 and TRBJ2-7, with 9 bases aligning to TRBD1. Germline CDR1 reads SGHDT; CDR2 reads YYEEEE. The CDR3 totals 15 residues. V trimming: 5 bases; J trimming: 13 bases; junction bases outside the gene matches: 19. The CDR3 bases are TGTGCCAGCAGTACGGTCGGTCTAGGCCGGGACAGGGCTTACTTC. It yields the protein CASSTVGLGRDRAYF.

CDR3 sequence reads: CASKETMNTGELFF. The CDR3 region has the DNA TGCGCCAGCAAGGAGACCATGAACACCGGGGAGCTGTTTTTT. V is TRBV23-1 and J is TRBJ2-2, with D unresolved. TRBV23-1 is assigned to the ORF class and has an uncertain function. The CDR3 spans 14 residues. V shed 7 bases and J shed 1 base, with 10 bases lying between them.

The sample holds a few counts of this clone. The V call is TRBV1, the J call TRBJ2-3; the table's D call TRBD2 went unverified against the DNA. TRBV1 is a pseudogene locus. This CDR3 contains 16 residues. As DNA, the CDR3 is TGCACCAGCAGCCCCCGCGGCAGAGCTAGCACAGATACGCAGTATTTT. It is translated as CTSSPRGRASTDTQYF.

Here the CDR3 DNA reads TGTGCCAGCAGTTGGAGCTGGAACGAGCAGTACTTC. This gives the protein CASSWSWNEQYF. V gene TRBV28 combines with J gene TRBJ2-5; no definite D call. The DNA end lines up better with TRBJ2-7; the J call may be wrong. Germline CDR1 reads MDHEN; CDR2 reads SYDVKM. The CDR3 runs 12 residues.

The chain combines TRBV5-1 with TRBJ2-1; 11 bases map to TRBD2. Germline assignment: CDR1 SGHRS and CDR2 YFSETQ. V lost 1 base, J lost 8 bases, and 8 bases stayed unmatched. The CDR3 is 16 residues long. In nucleotides, the CDR3 is TGCGCCAGCAGCTTGCGGCCAACTAGCGGGAGCTATGAGCAGTTCTTC. Residues: CASSLRPTSGSYEQFF.